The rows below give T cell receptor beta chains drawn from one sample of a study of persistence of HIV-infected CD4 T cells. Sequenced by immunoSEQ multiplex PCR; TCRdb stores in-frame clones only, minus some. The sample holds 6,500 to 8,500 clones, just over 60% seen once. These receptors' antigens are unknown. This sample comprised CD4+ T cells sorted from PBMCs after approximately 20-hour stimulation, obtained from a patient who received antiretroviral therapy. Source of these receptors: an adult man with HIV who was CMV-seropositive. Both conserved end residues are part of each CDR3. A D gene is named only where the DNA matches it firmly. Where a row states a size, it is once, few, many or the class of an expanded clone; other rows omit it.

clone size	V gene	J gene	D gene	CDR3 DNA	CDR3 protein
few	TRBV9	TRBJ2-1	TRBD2	TGTGCCAGCAGCGTAGAGGTAGGGACCGCTAGCGGATACAATGAGCAGTTCTTC	CASSVEVGTASGYNEQFF
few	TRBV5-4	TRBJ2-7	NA	TGTGCCAGCAGCTCAAGTATTACCTACGAGCAGTACTTC	CASSSSITYEQYF
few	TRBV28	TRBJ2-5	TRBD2	TGTGCCAGCAGTTTCCGGACTAGCGGCCAAGAGACCCAGTACTTC	CASSFRTSGQETQYF
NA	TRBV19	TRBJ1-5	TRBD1	TGTGCCAGTAGCCTCATACAGGGGACGAATCAGCCCCAGCATTTT	CASSLIQGTNQPQHF
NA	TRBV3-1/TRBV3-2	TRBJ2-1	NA	TGTGCCAGCAGCCAAGATCGGGGGCGGGATTGGATAGGTGAGCAGTTCTTC	CASSQDRGRDWIGEQFF
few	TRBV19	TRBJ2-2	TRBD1	TGTGCCAGTAGTATAGCGGCAGGGGGCGAATCCGGGGAGCTGTTTTTT	CASSIAAGGESGELFF
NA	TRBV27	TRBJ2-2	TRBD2	TGTGCCAGCAGTTGGGGTAGCGGGGGGTTGAACACCGGGGAGCTGTTTTTT	CASSWGSGGLNTGELFF
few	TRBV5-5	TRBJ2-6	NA	TGTGCCAGCAGCTCTACAGCGTCCTCTGGGGCCAACGTCCTGACTTTC	CASSSTASSGANVLTF
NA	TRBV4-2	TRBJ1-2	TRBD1	TGTGCCAGCAGCCAATCTAAGACAGGGGCTGATGGCTACACCTTC	CASSQSKTGADGYTF
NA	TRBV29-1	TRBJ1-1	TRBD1	TGCAGCGTTGGAGGACAGGGGACTGAAGCTTTCTTT	CSVGGQGTEAFF
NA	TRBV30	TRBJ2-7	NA	TGTGCCTGGAGTGTAAGGAGGGGGGACGAGCAGTACTTC	CAWSVRRGDEQYF
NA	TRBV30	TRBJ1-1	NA	TGTGCCTGGATCAGTCACATGAACACTGAAGCTTTCTTT	CAWISHMNTEAFF
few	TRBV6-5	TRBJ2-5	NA	TGTGCCAGCAGTTACGGGCAGGGGGGAGAGACCCAGTACTTC	CASSYGQGGETQYF
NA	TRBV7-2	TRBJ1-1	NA	TGTGCCAGCAGCTTATTAATGAGGACGGCGAACACTGAAGCTTTCTTT	CASSLLMRTANTEAFF
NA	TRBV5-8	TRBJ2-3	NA	TGTGCCAGCAGCCCGGAGAAGTGGGGGGCAGGGATCCAGTATTTT	CASSPEKWGAGIQYF
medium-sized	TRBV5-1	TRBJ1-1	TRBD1	TGCGCCAGCAGCTTCGGACAGGCGACTGAAGCTTTCTTT	CASSFGQATEAFF
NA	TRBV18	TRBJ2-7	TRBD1	TGTGCCAGCTCACCAAGCCTCCAGACAGGGGTAAAGCAGTACTTC	CASSPSLQTGVKQYF
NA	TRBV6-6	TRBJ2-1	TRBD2	TGTGCCAGCAGTCAATCCCACCTAACTAGCGGGAGATCCAATGAGCAGTTCTTC	CASSQSHLTSGRSNEQFF
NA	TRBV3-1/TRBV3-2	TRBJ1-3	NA	TGTGCCAGCAGCCAAGACTTAGCGGGAGGAAACACCATATATTTT	CASSQDLAGGNTIYF
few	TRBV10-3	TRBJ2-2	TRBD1	TGTGCCATCAGAACAGGGGGCAATGCGAACACCGGGGAGCTGTTTTTT	CAIRTGGNANTGELFF
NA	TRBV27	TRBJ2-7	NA	TGTGCCAGCAGTAGGGGAGGATTGTTGAACGAGCAGTACTTC	CASSRGGLLNEQYF
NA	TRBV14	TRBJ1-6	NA	TGTGCCAGCAGCCAAGGTCAGGGAGTGGGATCACCCCTCCACTTT	CASSQGQGVGSPLHF
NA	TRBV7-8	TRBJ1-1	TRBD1	TGTGCCAGCAGCCAGACAGGGGTTAGCACTGAAGCTTTCTTT	CASSQTGVSTEAFF
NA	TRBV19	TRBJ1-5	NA	TGTGCCAGTAGTATAGATTTACAGGGTCAGCCCCAGCATTTT	CASSIDLQGQPQHF
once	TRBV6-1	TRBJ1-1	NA	TGTGCCAGCAGCTACAATGAGGAGCACACTGAAGCTTTCTTT	CASSYNEEHTEAFF
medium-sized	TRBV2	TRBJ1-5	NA	TGTGCCAGCAGTGGGAGGGAGAATCAGCCCCAGCATTTT	CASSGRENQPQHF
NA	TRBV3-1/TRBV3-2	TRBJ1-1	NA	TGTGCCAGCAGCCATAAGGGGCAGAACACTGAAGCTTTCTTT	CASSHKGQNTEAFF
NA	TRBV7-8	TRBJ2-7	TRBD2	TGTGCCAGCAGCCCTGGGACTAGCGGAACTTACGAGCAGTACTTC	CASSPGTSGTYEQYF
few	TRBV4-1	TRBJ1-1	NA	TGCGCCAGCAGCCAGCAGGGATTTGAAGCTTTCTTT	CASSQQGFEAFF
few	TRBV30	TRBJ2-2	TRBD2	TGTGCCTGGAACCTAGCGGGAGTTGACACCGGGGAGCTGTTTTTT	CAWNLAGVDTGELFF
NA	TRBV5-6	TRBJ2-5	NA	TGTGCCAGCAGCCTCGTGAGGGGACAAGAGACCCAGTACTTC	CASSLVRGQETQYF
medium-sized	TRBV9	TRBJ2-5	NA	TGTGCCAGCAGCGTAGCCCGGGGAGAGACCCAGTACTTC	CASSVARGETQYF
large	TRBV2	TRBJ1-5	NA	TGTGCCAGCAGTCGGGAGGGACATAGCAATCAGCCCCAGCATTTT	CASSREGHSNQPQHF
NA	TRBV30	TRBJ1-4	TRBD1	TGTGCCTGGAGTCTCCAGGACAGGGGGGGTGAAAAACTGTTTTTT	CAWSLQDRGGEKLFF
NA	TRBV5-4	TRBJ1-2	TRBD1	TGTGCCAGCAGCTTTGGACAGGGAACGAACTATGGCTACACCTTC	CASSFGQGTNYGYTF
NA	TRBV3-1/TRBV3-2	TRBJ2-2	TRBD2	TGTGCCAGCAGCCAAGATAGAGGGAGGGATTGGACCGGGGAGCTGTTTTTT	CASSQDRGRDWTGELFF
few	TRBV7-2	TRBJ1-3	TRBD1	TGTGCCAGCAGCTTAGCAGGGGGCTTTGTTTCTGGAAACACCATATATTTT	CASSLAGGFVSGNTIYF
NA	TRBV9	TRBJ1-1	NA	TGTGCCAGCAGCGTAGGTCCTCAAGGGGCCTCCACTGAAGCTTTCTTT	CASSVGPQGASTEAFF
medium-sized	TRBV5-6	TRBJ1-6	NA	TGTGCCAGCAGCTTGTTGGGGGGGAATTCACCCCTCCACTTT	CASSLLGGNSPLHF
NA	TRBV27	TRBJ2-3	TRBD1	TGTGCCAGCAGTCCCAGACAGGGGTGGGTGATGGTGTCAGATACGCAGTATTTT	CASSPRQGWVMVSDTQYF
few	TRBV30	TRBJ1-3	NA	TGTGCTTCCGGACGGAGCTCTGGAAACACCATATATTTT	CASGRSSGNTIYF
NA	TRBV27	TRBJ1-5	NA	TGTGCCAGCAGTTTAGAATGGAGCAATCAGCCCCAGCATTTT	CASSLEWSNQPQHF
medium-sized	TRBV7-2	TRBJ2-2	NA	TGTGCCAGCAGTTGGGACCCTTCCACCGGGGAGCTGTTTTTT	CASSWDPSTGELFF
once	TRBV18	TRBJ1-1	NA	TGTGCCAGCTCACCACCCGAAAGGGTGTATCACACTGAAGCTTTCTTT	CASSPPERVYHTEAFF
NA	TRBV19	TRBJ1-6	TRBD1	TGTGCCAGTAGTAGGGGGGACAGGGATGGTTCACCCCTCCACTTT	CASSRGDRDGSPLHF
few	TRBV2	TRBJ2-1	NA	TGTGCCAGCACCACAGACAATGAGCAGTTCTTC	CASTTDNEQFF
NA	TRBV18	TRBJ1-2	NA	TGTGCCAGCTCACCCAGGGAGGACTATGGCTACACCTTC	CASSPREDYGYTF
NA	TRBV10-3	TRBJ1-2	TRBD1	TGTGCCATCAGTGAGAAACTTAAGGGGGCGCGGAACTATGGCTACACCTTC	CAISEKLKGARNYGYTF
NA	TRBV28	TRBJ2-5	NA	TGTGCCAGCAGCGGACTCCGGGAGACCCAGTACTTC	CASSGLRETQYF
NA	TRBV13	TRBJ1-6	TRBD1	TGTGCCAGCAGCATACGGACAGGGAATTCACCCCTCCACTTT	CASSIRTGNSPLHF
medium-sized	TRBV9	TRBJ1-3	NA	TGTGCCAGCAGTACCCAGTCAGGTTTCGGAAACACCATATATTTT	CASSTQSGFGNTIYF
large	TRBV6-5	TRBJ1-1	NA	TGTGCCAGCCCCAGAGGGGCTGGAAACACTGAAGCTTTCTTT	CASPRGAGNTEAFF
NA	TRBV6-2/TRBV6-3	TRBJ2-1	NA	TGTGCCAGCAGTTACTATAGGTCGCTTAATGAGCAGTTCTTC	CASSYYRSLNEQFF
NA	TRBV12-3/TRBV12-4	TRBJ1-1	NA	TGTGCCAGCAGTTTGGGTAGCACTGAAGCTTTCTTT	CASSLGSTEAFF
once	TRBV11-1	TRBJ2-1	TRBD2	TGTGCCAGCAGCTCTTCCGGGACTAGAGGAGGAAATGAGCAGTTCTTC	CASSSSGTRGGNEQFF
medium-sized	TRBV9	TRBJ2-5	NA	TGTGCCAGCAGCGTAGCCAGGGAAGAGACCCAGTACTTC	CASSVAREETQYF
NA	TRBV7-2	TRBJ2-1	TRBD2	TGTGCCAGCAGCTCTCTAGCGGGTTCCTACAATGAGCAGTTCTTC	CASSSLAGSYNEQFF